Presented here are 32 T cell receptor beta chains from one specimen sequenced in a study of breast tumors, draining lymph nodes, adjacent tissues. TCRdb processed the multiplex PCR reads anew with MiXCR; each CDR3 protein has one entry. The table has over 10,000 distinct CDR3 sequences, 62% seen once. The sequenced sample consisted of tumor-adjacent breast tissue. The receptor source for this set is a female donor with breast cancer. Some clones in this sample may be carry-over from other donors' samples.

This clonotype showed up many times. CDR3 protein: CASSQGYTQYF. The CDR3 bases are TGTGCCAGCAGCCAAGGGTATACGCAGTATTTT. The gene calls are TRBV14 and TRBJ2-3; D is undetermined. Trimming took off 1 base at V and 7 bases at J, with 3 bases between the two ends. This CDR3 contains 11 residues. Germline V gene lookup returns CDR1 SGHDN and CDR2 FVKESK.

This clonotype was found many times. The CDR3 DNA reads as TGCAGCGTTGGGCCTATGGTGAACACTGAAGCTTTCTTT. It translates to CSVGPMVNTEAFF. This sequence joins TRBV29-1 and TRBJ1-1; D is unresolved. Germline V lookup: CDR1 SQVTM, CDR2 ANQGSEA. V lost 4 bases, J lost 0 bases, and 9 bases lay in between. The CDR3 has 13 amino acids. Supplemented by reference TRBV29-1 and TRBJ1-1, the full variable domain reads SAVISQKPSRDICQRGTSLTIQCQVDSQVTMMFWYRQQPGQSLTLIATANQGSEATYESGFVIDKFPISRPNLTFSTLTVSNMSPEDSSIYLCSVGPMVNTEAFFGQGTRLTVV.

This clonotype was observed many times. The V gene is TRBV30, the J gene TRBJ1-3; tentative D call: TRBD1 (6 bases). Deletions cut 4 bases from V and 4 bases from J, with 20 bases between. Germline-derived CDR1 and CDR2 are GTSNPN and SVGIG (reference sequence). This CDR3 has 16 residues. The CDR3 DNA follows: TGTGCCTGGACCAACGGGGGGGGCGCGGGCGGAAACACCATATATTTT. Translating it yields CAWTNGGGAGGNTIYF.

V and J are TRBV15 and TRBJ1-1; 8 positions match TRBD1. The germline V gene has CDR1 LNHNV and CDR2 YYDKDF (reference sequence). This CDR3 spans 16 amino acids. Trimming cost V 2 bases and J 4 bases; bases outside gene matches: 9. CDR3 in DNA: TGTGCCACCAGCAGATCCGGTGAACAGGGGGTCACTGAAGCTTTCTTT. Residues: CATSRSGEQGVTEAFF.

The chain has TRBV9 and TRBJ2-3; TRBD1 agrees at 9 bases. V lost 3 bases and J lost 5; bases outside the gene matches: 10. The CDR3 loop spans 16 amino acids. CDR1 is SGDLS, CDR2 YYNGEE, per germline. The CDR3 sequence: CASSADPGQGIDTQYF. CDR3 DNA sequence: TGTGCCAGCAGCGCTGATCCGGGACAGGGAATAGATACGCAGTATTTT. Based on the CDR3 plus reference TRBV9 and TRBJ2-3, the full variable domain is DSGVTQTPKHLITATGQRVTLRCSPRSGDLSVYWYQQSLDQGLQFLIQYYNGEERAKGNILERFSAQQFPDLHSELNLSSLELGDSALYFCASSADPGQGIDTQYFGPGTRLTVL.

A few counts support this clonotype. V and J are TRBV5-5 and TRBJ2-2; TRBD2 matches at 7 bases. The CDR3 sequence is 16 residues long. Germline V lookup: CDR1 SGHKS, CDR2 YYEKEE (reference sequence). With V trimmed by 0 bases and J by 7 bases, 9 bases remained unmatched. The CDR3 reads CASSLGTSLGYGELFF. CDR3 DNA: TGTGCCAGCAGCTTGGGGACTAGTTTAGGGTACGGGGAGCTGTTTTTT.

The chain carries TRBV12-3 or TRBV12-4 and TRBJ1-6; D gene ambiguous. V was cut by 3 bases and J by 7 bases, with 10 bases left in between. The CDR3 runs 14 residues. The CDR3: CASSFRTGNSPLHF. The CDR3 DNA reads TGTGCCAGCAGTTTCAGGACGGGAAATTCACCCCTCCACTTT.

This chain connects TRBV28 to TRBJ2-7; a weak D match, TRBD1 (5 bases). Trimming removed 2 bases at V and 5 bases at J, with 13 bases between. This CDR3 has 14 residues. The germline CDR1 and CDR2 sequences are MDHEN and SYDVKM. This chain's CDR3 is CASSLIAGHHEQYF. The CDR3 DNA reads as TGTGCCAGCAGTTTAATAGCAGGGCACCACGAGCAGTACTTC. Full variable domain (rest looked up from reference TRBV28 and TRBJ2-7): DVKVTQSSRYLVKRTGEKVFLECVQDMDHENMFWYRQDPGLGLRLIYFSYDVKMKEKGDIPEGYSVSREKKERFSLILESASTNQTSMYLCASSLIAGHHEQYFGPGTRLTVT.

The genes are TRBV29-1 and TRBJ2-2; possibly TRBD2 for D (5 bases). Germline V gives CDR1 SQVTM, CDR2 ANQGSEA. Trimming left V 5 bases short and J 4 bases short, with 8 bases between. The CDR3 length is 12 residues. DNA of the CDR3: TGCAGCGTTACGGCGGGCACCGGGGAGCTGTTTTTT. This sequence encodes CSVTAGTGELFF.

This clonotype occurred many times. The CDR3 here is CASSLGTGVPLNYGYTF. As DNA, the CDR3 is TGTGCCAGCAGCTTAGGGACAGGGGTCCCCTTGAACTATGGCTACACCTTC. The chain has TRBV13 and TRBJ1-2, with TRBD1 matching over 8 bases. V shed 0 bases, J shed 2 bases, and the junction held 8 bases outside the gene matches. This CDR3 is built from 17 residues. Germline CDR1 reads PRHDT; CDR2 reads FYEKMQ (reference sequence).

The chain joins TRBV11-2 to TRBJ1-6; TRBD1 matches 8 bases. From germline, CDR1 is SGHAT and CDR2 FQNNGV. The CDR3 runs 18 residues. V trimming: 5 bases; J trimming: 2 bases; junction bases outside the gene matches: 11. CDR3 nucleotides: TGTGCCAGCAGCCTAATAGGGGCAGGGGGCACCTATAATTCACCCCTCCACTTT. It is translated as CASSLIGAGGTYNSPLHF. The full variable domain, rest sourced from reference TRBV11-2 and TRBJ1-6, is EAGVAQSPRYKIIEKRQSVAFWCNPISGHATLYWYQQILGQGPKLLIQFQNNGVVDDSQLPKDRFSAERLKGVDSTLKIQPAKLEDSAVYLCASSLIGAGGTYNSPLHFGNGTRLTVT.

This clonotype is labeled as medium-sized. The V call is TRBV10-3, the J call TRBJ2-5; possibly TRBD1 or TRBD2 for D (6 bases each). V gave up 3 bases and J gave up 1 base, with 15 bases separating them. In germline, CDR1 is ENHRY, CDR2 SYGVKD. CDR3 length: 16 residues. The CDR3: CAISDWAGEAQETQYF. The DNA of the CDR3 is TGTGCCATCAGTGACTGGGCAGGGGAGGCCCAAGAGACCCAGTACTTC.

This rearrangement joins TRBV7-9 to TRBJ1-2, with D hard to call. Trimming left V 9 bases short and J 3 bases short, with 11 bases between. The CDR3 extends over 12 amino acids. Germline CDR1 is SEHNR and CDR2 is FQNEAQ (reference sequence). CDR3: CARAGLDYGYTF. The CDR3, as DNA: TGTGCCAGGGCAGGCCTTGACTATGGCTACACCTTC.

As concerns this clonotype: Likely a read error: the CDR3 ends without its conserved phenylalanine or tryptophan. The genes are TRBV13 and TRBJ2-7, with D perhaps TRBD1 (5 bases). CDR3 length equals 15 residues. Germline V lookup: CDR1 PRHDT, CDR2 FYEKMQ (reference sequence). The CDR3 bases are TGTGCCGGCAGCTTGAGGTCAGGGTGTAGGAACGAGCAGTACCTC. Translating gives CAGSLRSGCRNEQYL.

CDR3 residues: CASSPGPRGYTF. The CDR3 DNA reads TGTGCCAGCAGTCCCGGCCCGAGAGGCTACACCTTC. The gene calls are TRBV12-3 or TRBV12-4 and TRBJ1-2; D call uncertain. The CDR3 runs 12 residues. The V gene lost 5 bases and the J gene lost 8 bases, with 12 bases spanning the gap.

Ten or more counts support this clonotype. The chain is built from TRBV29-1 and TRBJ1-2; TRBD1 is a possible D gene (5 bases). CDR1 SQVTM and CDR2 ANQGSEA come from the germline V gene. Trimming took 4 bases from V and 1 from J, leaving 13 bases between them. The CDR3 runs 14 residues. The CDR3 DNA sequence: TGCAGCGTTGGGTCCACAGGTGATAACTATGGCTACACCTTC. Translated, it gives CSVGSTGDNYGYTF. Drawing the rest from reference TRBV29-1 and TRBJ1-2, the complete variable domain is SAVISQKPSRDICQRGTSLTIQCQVDSQVTMMFWYRQQPGQSLTLIATANQGSEATYESGFVIDKFPISRPNLTFSTLTVSNMSPEDSSIYLCSVGSTGDNYGYTFGSGTRLTVV.

The chain couples TRBV19 to TRBJ1-4; 9 bases line up with TRBD1. The CDR3 is 13 residues long. The junction had 8 bases not matched to a gene; V was cut back by 10 bases and J by 8 bases. CDR1 and CDR2 (germline): LNHDA, SQIVND (reference sequence). In nucleotides, the CDR3 is TGTGCCACCTCAGGGACAGGGATGGAAAAACTGTTTTTT. This translates into CATSGTGMEKLFF.

The genes are TRBV12-3 or TRBV12-4 and TRBJ2-3; D is ambiguous. This CDR3 is built from 13 residues. Trimming removed 5 bases from V and 3 bases from J, with 9 bases in between. CDR3 region: CASSPLRTDTQYF. The CDR3 nucleotides read TGTGCCAGCAGTCCGCTGAGGACAGATACGCAGTATTTT.

The J gene is TRBJ2-3, the V gene TRBV14; the match to TRBD1 covers 9 bases. J gave up 4 bases and V 0 bases, and 17 bases lay outside the gene matches. The V gene's germline CDR1 is SGHDN and CDR2 FVKESK. The CDR3 spans 20 residues. The CDR3 DNA follows: TGTGCCAGCAGCCAAGACCAACCACCGACAGGGGGAAAGGATGCAGATACGCAGTATTTT. Its translation is CASSQDQPPTGGKDADTQYF. Variable domain in full (rest from reference TRBV14 and TRBJ2-3): EAGVTQFPSHSVIEKGQTVTLRCDPISGHDNLYWYRRVMGKEIKFLLHFVKESKQDESGMPNNRFLAERTGGTYSTLKVQPAELEDSGVYFCASSQDQPPTGGKDADTQYFGPGTRLTVL.

This chain links TRBV9 with TRBJ2-7; unclear D gene. The germline V gene has CDR1 SGDLS and CDR2 YYNGEE. V lost 0 bases and J 1 base, leaving 8 bases between the germline ends. CDR3 size: 14 residues. The chain's CDR3 is CASSVGGPSYEQYF. For the CDR3, the DNA is TGTGCCAGCAGCGTAGGGGGTCCTTCCTACGAGCAGTACTTC.

A note on this clonotype: Since a much larger clone is just one base distant, this may be a read error. V is TRBV20-1 and J is TRBJ1-1; 11 bases are a match to TRBD1. The CDR3 has 15 residues. The V gene end was trimmed by 3 bases and the J gene end by 1 base; junction bases not matched to a gene: 4. Germline V gene lookup returns CDR1 DFQATT and CDR2 SNEGSKA (reference sequence). The CDR3 sequence is CSASGQGAQNTEAFF. For the CDR3, the DNA is TGCAGTGCTAGCGGACAGGGGGCACAGAACACTGAAGCTTTCTTT.

The chain couples TRBV7-9 to TRBJ1-3, with D tentatively TRBD1 (6 bases). CDR3 size: 15 residues. Trimming removed 6 bases from V and 0 bases from J, with 12 bases in between. Germline assignment: CDR1 SEHNR and CDR2 FQNEAQ (reference sequence). CDR3 region: CASSVQGISGNTIYF. The CDR3 DNA sequence: TGTGCCAGCAGTGTCCAGGGGATCTCTGGAAACACCATATATTTT.

The gene calls are TRBV7-9 and TRBJ2-3; D is ambiguous. The CDR3 sequence is 14 residues long. V lost 4 bases to trimming and J lost 2 bases, with 10 bases between them. Germline CDR1 is SEHNR and CDR2 is FQNEAQ (reference sequence). CDR3 DNA: TGTGCCAGCAGCTCAGAAACCTCCACAGATACGCAGTATTTT. Protein sequence: CASSSETSTDTQYF.

V is TRBV19 and J is TRBJ2-2; D remains unclear. In germline, CDR1 is LNHDA, CDR2 SQIVND (reference sequence). Between the trimmed V and J ends, which lost 4 bases and 2 bases, there was a span of 5 bases. The CDR3 contains 13 residues. The CDR3 region is CASSNPNTGELFF. CDR3 nucleotide sequence: TGTGCCAGTAGTAATCCCAACACCGGGGAGCTGTTTTTT.

The genes are TRBV2 and TRBJ2-3, with TRBD1 as a possible D gene (6 bases). The germline V and J ends were trimmed by 5 bases and 4 bases, with 16 bases remaining between them. CDR1 and CDR2 (germline): SNHLY, FYNNEI. The CDR3 covers 15 residues. The DNA of the CDR3 is TGTGCCAGCAGTCCGACAGGAGGTCAGGCAGATACGCAGTATTTT. Its protein product is CASSPTGGQADTQYF.

This rearrangement joins TRBV24-1 to TRBJ2-5, with D possibly matching TRBD1 (5 bases). The CDR3 is 15 residues long. The germline CDR1 and CDR2 sequences are KGHDR and SFDVKD. Deletions cut 5 bases from V and 0 bases from J, with 12 bases between. DNA for the CDR3: TGTGCCACCAGTGGCAGGGAAGAGAACCAAGAGACCCAGTACTTC. Protein product: CATSGREENQETQYF.

The sample holds many counts of this clonotype. The chain combines TRBV19 with TRBJ2-1, with 14 bases fitting TRBD2. The trim removed 5 bases at V and 14 bases at J, leaving 11 bases unmatched. The germline V gene encodes CDR1 LNHDA and CDR2 SQIVND (reference sequence). The CDR3 has 15 amino acids. CDR3 nucleotides: TGTGCCAGTAGTCCCGGACTAGCGGGAGGCCACGGGAAGTTCTTC. This translates into CASSPGLAGGHGKFF.

As regards this clonotype: The junction shows a germline mismatch at one end, possibly a read error. The chain combines TRBV11-3 with TRBJ2-2; a possible D gene is TRBD2 (5 bases). Germline V gene sequence: CDR1 SGHNT, CDR2 YENEEA. The CDR3 is made up of 14 amino acids. CDR3 region: CASSFADQAGELFF. The CDR3 bases are TGTGCCAGCAGCTTTGCTGACCAAGCCGGGGAACTGTTTTTT. Variable domain in full (rest from reference TRBV11-3 and TRBJ2-2): EAGVVQSPRYKIIEKKQPVAFWCNPISGHNTLYWYLQNLGQGPELLIRYENEEAVDDSQLPKDRFSAERLKGVDSTLKIQPAELGDSAVYLCASSFADQAGELFFGEGSRLTVL.

This chain links TRBV15 with TRBJ1-2; no reliable D call. Between the trimmed V and J ends, which lost 2 bases and 4 bases, there was a span of 17 bases. Germline V gene sequence: CDR1 LNHNV, CDR2 YYDKDF (reference sequence). The CDR3 is made up of 16 amino acids. This CDR3 is CATSRLEGDLGYGYTF. DNA of the CDR3: TGTGCCACCAGCAGATTAGAGGGAGATTTGGGCTATGGCTACACCTTC.

This clonotype was picked up one time. The chain employs TRBV2 and TRBJ2-7; 7 positions match TRBD2. This CDR3 region has 14 residues. V trimming: 6 bases; J trimming: 2 bases; junction bases outside the gene matches: 7. Germline CDR1 and CDR2: SNHLY and FYNNEI. CDR3 DNA: TGTGCCAGCAGCATCGTGGGGGGGACCTACGAGCAGTACTTC. Translating it yields CASSIVGGTYEQYF.

The V and J genes are TRBV20-1 and TRBJ1-5; D perhaps matches TRBD1 (5 bases). Germline V CDR1 and CDR2: DFQATT, SNEGSKA (reference sequence). This CDR3 is 15 amino acids long. V gave up 0 bases and J gave up 4 bases, with 13 bases separating them. CDR3 residues: CSARETLGGNQPQHF. CDR3 DNA sequence: TGCAGTGCTAGAGAAACCCTTGGGGGGAATCAGCCCCAGCATTTT.

This clonotype is medium-sized within its sample. The V call is TRBV10-2, the J call TRBJ2-7, with 11 bases fitting TRBD2. CDR3 length: 12 amino acids. The V gene end was trimmed by 9 bases and the J gene end by 6 bases; junction bases not matched to a gene: 4. CDR1 WSHSY and CDR2 SAAADI come from the germline V gene. The CDR3 bases are TGCGCCAGTAGCGGGGGGGCAATCGAGCAGTACTTC. Translation gives CASSGGAIEQYF.